A single sample gave rise to the 12 T cell receptor beta chains below, sequenced in a study of blood T cell repertoires in COVID-19. Sequencing was performed with immunoSEQ multiplex PCR; in TCRdb, only in-frame clones are kept and a portion is missing. The table includes some 160,000 clones, roughly 84% detected once. Sequencing input: peripheral blood. Source of these receptors: a man in his sixties or seventies with active or convalescent COVID-19.

The chain couples TRBV9 to TRBJ1-1; 9 nucleotides line up with TRBD1. CDR3 length: 14 amino acids. V shed 4 bases and J 6 bases; nucleotides not matched to a gene: 7. Germline-derived CDR1 and CDR2 are SGDLS and YYNGEE. The CDR3 protein is CASSHTGGLAEAFF. CDR3 sequence (DNA): TGTGCCAGCAGCCATACAGGGGGCTTGGCTGAAGCTTTCTTT.

The J gene is TRBJ2-3, the V gene TRBV18, with a tentative D call TRBD1 (6 bases). V was clipped by 2 bases and J by 2 bases, with 23 bases between them. Germline V gene data show CDR1 as KGHSH and CDR2 as LQKENI. CDR3 length equals 19 residues. The CDR3 sequence is CASSPIVGVTGRSTDTQYF. The CDR3 DNA is TGTGCCAGCTCACCAATAGTTGGTGTGACAGGACGATCCACAGATACGCAGTATTTT.

V usage is TRBV5-1 and J usage is TRBJ1-6, with a possible D match to TRBD1 (6 bases). The V gene lost 3 bases and the J gene lost 13 bases, with 17 bases spanning the gap. This CDR3 comprises 14 residues. From germline, CDR1 is SGHRS and CDR2 YFSETQ. Here the CDR3 reads CASSSTQGVGPLHF. CDR3 coding DNA: TGCGCCAGCAGCTCTACACAGGGAGTGGGGCCCCTCCACTTT.

This sequence joins TRBV28 and TRBJ2-7; 9 positions agree with TRBD1. The CDR3 contains 15 residues. Germline V gene lookup returns CDR1 MDHEN and CDR2 SYDVKM. V was pared by 2 bases and J by 8 bases, with 10 bases of the junction left unmatched. CDR3: CASSLATTGGNQQYF. CDR3 bases: TGTGCCAGCAGTTTAGCCACTACAGGGGGCAATCAGCAGTACTTC.

This chain joins TRBV18 and TRBJ1-2; 8 nucleotides line up with TRBD1. Germline trimming cut 6 bases from V and 8 bases from J; bases unmatched to any gene: 8. The germline V gene encodes CDR1 KGHSH and CDR2 LQKENI. The CDR3 length is 13 residues. CDR3 sequence (DNA): TGTGCCAGCTCCCTTACAGGGGGAGAAGGCTACACCTTC. Translated, it gives CASSLTGGEGYTF.

Of note for this clone: This specimen includes other DNA sequences encoding the same CDR3. The gene calls are TRBV4-3 and TRBJ1-2, with TRBD1 matching over 7 bases. With V trimmed by 0 bases and J by 2 bases, 3 bases remained unmatched. The CDR3 extends over 15 amino acids. Germline values: CDR1 LGHNA, CDR2 YSLEER. For the CDR3, the DNA is TGCGCCAGCAGCCAAGATCCAGGGGGAAACTATGGCTACACCTTC. Amino acid sequence: CASSQDPGGNYGYTF.

V usage is TRBV24-1 and J usage is TRBJ2-3, with 12 bases matching TRBD2. Per germline, CDR1 KGHDR and CDR2 SFDVKD. This CDR3 has 16 residues. V lost 7 bases, J lost 4 bases, and 8 bases stayed unmatched. CDR3 DNA: TGTGCCACCAGGGGGGCTAGCGGGAGGGCTGCAGATACGCAGTATTTT. Protein sequence: CATRGASGRAADTQYF.

The chain recombines TRBV5-1 with TRBJ2-2; 10 positions match TRBD2. V lost 1 base to trimming and J lost 10 bases; unmatched junction nucleotides: 13. The germline V gene encodes CDR1 SGHRS and CDR2 YFSETQ. The CDR3 has 17 residues. Written as DNA, the CDR3 is TGCGCCAGCAGCTTGAATACCGTAAGCGGGAGGGCCGAGGAGCTGTTTTTT. Translation: CASSLNTVSGRAEELFF. Variable domain in full (rest from reference TRBV5-1 and TRBJ2-2): KAGVTQTPRYLIKTRGQQVTLSCSPISGHRSVSWYQQTPGQGLQFLFEYFSETQRNKGNFPGRFSGRQFSNSRSEMNVSTLELGDSALYLCASSLNTVSGRAEELFFGEGSRLTVL.

This clone was found many times. The chain is built from TRBV9 and TRBJ2-7; no clear D gene. This CDR3 is 13 amino acids long. From germline, CDR1 is SGDLS and CDR2 YYNGEE. Trimming removed 3 bases at V and 1 base at J, with 8 bases between. The chain's CDR3 is CASSGALSYEQYF. The CDR3 nucleotides are TGTGCCAGCAGCGGTGCACTATCCTACGAGCAGTACTTC. Based on the CDR3 plus reference TRBV9 and TRBJ2-7, the full variable domain is DSGVTQTPKHLITATGQRVTLRCSPRSGDLSVYWYQQSLDQGLQFLIQYYNGEERAKGNILERFSAQQFPDLHSELNLSSLELGDSALYFCASSGALSYEQYFGPGTRLTVT.

A few counts support this clone. V and J are TRBV5-4 and TRBJ2-1, with TRBD2 identical over 10 bases. Looked up from germline, CDR1 is SGHNT and CDR2 is YYREEE (reference sequence). J gave up 7 bases and V 4 bases, and 8 bases lay outside the gene matches. The CDR3 has 15 amino acids. The CDR3 loop reads CASSPSGSTLNEQFF. The CDR3 nucleotides read TGTGCCAGCAGCCCTAGCGGGAGTACATTGAATGAGCAGTTCTTC.

The gene calls are TRBV6-5 and TRBJ1-1, with TRBD1 matching over 7 bases. V was pared by 6 bases and J by 4 bases, with 11 bases of the junction left unmatched. Germline CDR1 is MNHEY and CDR2 is SVGAGI. This CDR3 is 15 amino acids long. The chain's CDR3 is CASSPQGTVVTEAFF. The DNA of the CDR3 is TGTGCCAGCAGCCCACAGGGGACTGTGGTCACTGAAGCTTTCTTT.

In this sample, this clone turned up once. This chain uses TRBV2 with TRBJ2-7, with D possibly being TRBD1 (6 bases). This CDR3 is 14 amino acids long. Trimming took off 2 bases at V and 7 bases at J, with 15 bases between the two ends. Germline V CDR1 and CDR2: SNHLY, FYNNEI. The CDR3 sequence: CASSEMGARGEQYF. The CDR3 coding sequence is TGTGCCAGCAGTGAAATGGGGGCGAGGGGGGAGCAGTACTTC.